One sample yielded the 28 T cell receptor beta chains listed below, sequenced in a study of T-cell reconstitution after alpha-beta-depleted transplantation in children. TCRbeta library construction was performed incorporating unique molecular identifiers. TCRdb processed the PCR reads anew with MiXCR; each CDR3 protein has one entry. Among around 200,000 distinct CDR3 sequences, approximately 6.6% were seen once, and the ten largest hold roughly 3%. Sequenced here: PBMCs from the stem cell graft donor, sampled from the stem cell graft. The receptors were gathered from a human donor who donated a stem cell graft to a child with Wiskott-Aldrich syndrome.

This clonotype was observed many times. The chain employs TRBV5-1 and TRBJ2-1, with 7 bases matching TRBD2. V was pared by 0 bases and J by 1 base, with 4 bases of the junction left unmatched. There are 16 residues in the CDR3. In germline, CDR1 is SGHRS, CDR2 YFSETQ. In nucleotides, the CDR3 is TGCGCCAGCAGCTTGGGTTGGGGGGGTTCCTACAATGAGCAGTTCTTC. It specifies CASSLGWGGSYNEQFF. Supplemented by reference TRBV5-1 and TRBJ2-1, the full variable domain reads KAGVTQTPRYLIKTRGQQVTLSCSPISGHRSVSWYQQTPGQGLQFLFEYFSETQRNKGNFPGRFSGRQFSNSRSEMNVSTLELGDSALYLCASSLGWGGSYNEQFFGPGTRLTVL.

This clonotype was recorded at least ten times. The chain is built from TRBV20-1 and TRBJ1-5; D is unresolved. V was cut by 4 bases and J by 3 bases, with 10 bases left in between. The CDR3 has 13 residues. CDR1 is DFQATT and CDR2 is SNEGSKA in the germline V gene (reference sequence). CDR3 amino acids: CSAKDGPNQPQHF. The DNA of the CDR3 is TGCAGTGCTAAGGACGGACCCAATCAGCCCCAGCATTTT.

This clonotype has a count of ten or more. The chain couples TRBV5-1 to TRBJ2-7; D could derive from TRBD1 or TRBD2 (6 bases each). This CDR3 is 16 amino acids long. Germline CDR1 reads SGHRS; CDR2 reads YFSETQ. With 0 bases removed from V and 6 bases from J, the gap between germline ends came to 19 bases. The CDR3 DNA sequence: TGCGCCAGCAGCTTGGCCCAGGGGACTTTGGGTATCGAGCAGTACTTC. Translating it yields CASSLAQGTLGIEQYF.

The sample holds many counts of this clonotype. The chain uses TRBV12-3 or TRBV12-4 and TRBJ2-7; 10 nucleotides line up with TRBD2. The CDR3 totals 21 residues. V trimming: 2 bases; J trimming: 1 base; junction bases outside the gene matches: 20. CDR3 nucleotide sequence: TGTGCCAGCAGTTTAAAAGAAGGCAGAATCTTAGCGGGAGGCAATTCCTACGAGCAGTACTTC. Protein sequence: CASSLKEGRILAGGNSYEQYF.

This clonotype came up many times. The gene calls are TRBV6-5 and TRBJ2-5; 10 bases map to TRBD2. The CDR3 runs 16 residues. Per the germline V gene, CDR1 is MNHEY and CDR2 is SVGAGI. V was pared by 2 bases and J by 5 bases, with 8 bases of the junction left unmatched. In DNA form, the CDR3 reads TGTGCCAGCAGTTACGTCAAACTAGCGGGAAGTGAGACCCAGTACTTC. This sequence encodes CASSYVKLAGSETQYF.

This clonotype was counted between two and nine times. V is TRBV2 and J is TRBJ2-5, with TRBD1 matching 7 bases. V lost 4 bases and J lost 4; bases outside the gene matches: 12. CDR3 size: 16 residues. Germline V gene data show CDR1 as SNHLY and CDR2 as FYNNEI. CDR3 DNA: TGTGCCAGCAGTGGGCAAACAGGGGCACTGAGAGAGACCCAGTACTTC. Protein: CASSGQTGALRETQYF.

This clonotype was recorded many times. V is TRBV5-1 and J is TRBJ2-3; the D gene could be TRBD1 or TRBD2 (5 bases each). The CDR3 length is 16 residues. Deletions cut 0 bases from V and 3 bases from J, with 14 bases between. Germline CDR1 SGHRS, CDR2 YFSETQ. The CDR3 sequence is CASSLVVGTWTDTQYF. In nucleotides, the CDR3 is TGCGCCAGCAGCTTGGTTGTAGGGACCTGGACAGATACGCAGTATTTT.

A note on this clonotype: A read error is possible here, since a much larger clone lies one base away. The CDR3 bases are TGCGCCAGCAGCTCCTGGACAGGAGTATACGGGGAGCTGTTTTTT. Translated, it gives CASSSWTGVYGELFF. This chain joins TRBV5-1 and TRBJ2-2; TRBD1 matches 7 bases. After removal of 3 bases from V and 7 bases from J, the junction contained 9 bases not matched to a gene. Germline V lookup: CDR1 SGHRS, CDR2 YFSETQ. This CDR3 contains 15 residues.

This rearrangement joins TRBV3-1 to TRBJ1-4; 9 bases are shared with TRBD1. CDR1 is LGHDT and CDR2 is YNNKEL in the germline V gene (reference sequence). J was trimmed by 3 bases and V by 5 bases; bases with no gene match: 4. This CDR3 has 15 amino acids. The CDR3 nucleotides read TGTGCCAGCAGCGAAACAGGGGGCCCTAATGAAAAACTGTTTTTT. This codes for CASSETGGPNEKLFF.

This clonotype appeared many times. The rearrangement joins TRBV7-9 to TRBJ2-7; D unclear. CDR1 is SEHNR and CDR2 is FQNEAQ in the germline V gene (reference sequence). The V end was cut by 2 bases, the J end by 0 bases, with 11 bases between. The CDR3 runs 15 residues. The CDR3: CASSLNPDGSYEQYF. The CDR3, as DNA: TGTGCCAGCAGCTTAAACCCGGACGGCTCCTACGAGCAGTACTTC.

This clonotype was seen ten or more times. The rearrangement uses TRBV5-1 and TRBJ2-1, with D perhaps given as TRBD1 or TRBD2 (5 bases each). The CDR3 extends over 15 amino acids. Trimming took 0 bases from V and 4 from J, leaving 11 bases between them. Germline CDR1 reads SGHRS; CDR2 reads YFSETQ. The CDR3 spells CASSLAGGGYNEQFF. The CDR3 bases are TGCGCCAGCAGCTTGGCCGGTGGGGGTTACAATGAGCAGTTCTTC.

In its sample, this clonotype was seen many times. The chain links TRBV6-1 to TRBJ1-5; D gene unclear. The V and J ends lost 3 bases and 0 bases respectively, with 12 bases between them. Germline CDR1 is MNHNS and CDR2 is SASEGT. The CDR3 has 16 residues. Written as DNA, the CDR3 is TGTGCCAGCAGTGATCCCCACGGGGTTAGCAATCAGCCCCAGCATTTT. Protein sequence: CASSDPHGVSNQPQHF.

The table lists this clonotype with many counts. Written as DNA, the CDR3 is TGTGCCAGCAGCCTTACCGTCGATACGCAGTATTTT. It encodes CASSLTVDTQYF. This sequence joins TRBV7-2 and TRBJ2-3; D gene ambiguous. This CDR3 has 12 amino acids. Germline V gene data show CDR1 as SGHTA and CDR2 as FQGNSA. The V end lost 5 bases, the J end lost 6 bases, and 9 bases lay between the germline ends. Combining the CDR3 with reference TRBV7-2 and TRBJ2-3 gives the whole variable domain GAGVSQSPSNKVTEKGKDVELRCDPISGHTALYWYRQSLGQGLEFLIYFQGNSAPDKSGLPSDRFSAERTGGSVSTLTIQRTQQEDSAVYLCASSLTVDTQYFGPGTRLTVL.

This clonotype was recorded many times. The V call is TRBV5-6, the J call TRBJ2-7; TRBD2 matches at 8 bases. J gave up 5 bases and V 2 bases, and 6 bases lay outside the gene matches. Per the germline V gene, CDR1 is SGHDT and CDR2 is YYEEEE. The CDR3 sequence is 14 residues long. The CDR3 DNA sequence: TGTGCCAGCAGCTTTTCCGGGACTAGAAACGAGCAGTACTTC. Translation: CASSFSGTRNEQYF.

This clonotype came up many times. J is TRBJ2-1 and V is TRBV12-3 or TRBV12-4; unclear D gene. Deletions cut 3 bases from V and 5 bases from J, with 11 bases between. The CDR3 consists of 14 residues. CDR3 DNA: TGTGCCAGCAGTTTTTCCACCGGCCACAATGAGCAGTTCTTC. Its translation: CASSFSTGHNEQFF.

This clonotype was counted at least ten times. J is TRBJ2-7 and V is TRBV7-2, with D possibly being TRBD1 or TRBD2 (5 bases each). CDR3 length: 13 residues. Trimming cost V 1 base and J 10 bases, with 14 bases left between them. Germline V gene lookup returns CDR1 SGHTA and CDR2 FQGNSA. CDR3 amino acids: CASSLDRWGIQYF. Written as DNA, the CDR3 is TGTGCCAGCAGCTTAGATAGGTGGGGGATCCAGTACTTC.

The V and J genes are TRBV5-6 and TRBJ2-1, with D unresolved. Germline V lookup: CDR1 SGHDT, CDR2 YYEEEE. The CDR3 has 12 amino acids. Trimming took off 2 bases at V and 9 bases at J, with 9 bases between the two ends. CDR3 protein: CASSFRLREQFF. CDR3 sequence (DNA): TGTGCCAGCAGCTTTAGGTTACGTGAGCAGTTCTTC.

This clonotype was detected many times. The V call is TRBV6-5, the J call TRBJ2-7; possibly TRBD1 for D (5 bases). The ends were cut back, 2 bases at V and 1 base at J, with 6 bases in the middle. Germline assignment: CDR1 MNHEY and CDR2 SVGAGI. CDR3 length: 13 amino acids. CDR3 sequence: CASSYDRSYEQYF. CDR3 nucleotide sequence: TGTGCCAGCAGTTACGACAGATCCTACGAGCAGTACTTC.

This clonotype was counted at least ten times. The V and J genes are TRBV5-1 and TRBJ1-3, with D maybe TRBD1 (5 bases). This CDR3 contains 16 residues. Trimming cost V 2 bases and J 0 bases, with 12 bases left between them. Germline lookup yields CDR1 SGHRS and CDR2 YFSETQ. The CDR3, as DNA: TGCGCCAGCAGCTTATCAGGGAGTAGCTCTGGAAACACCATATATTTT. Translation gives CASSLSGSSSGNTIYF.

This clonotype has only a few counts. The rearrangement joins TRBV5-1 to TRBJ1-3, with D uncertain. Germline values: CDR1 SGHRS, CDR2 YFSETQ. Trimming took off 0 bases at V and 3 bases at J, with 7 bases between the two ends. The CDR3 extends over 14 amino acids. CDR3 protein: CASSLEQIGNTIYF. In nucleotides, the CDR3 is TGCGCCAGCAGCTTGGAACAGATTGGAAACACCATATATTTT.

This clonotype was detected only a few times. The chain employs TRBV7-2 and TRBJ2-7, with TRBD1 identical over 11 bases. The CDR3 is 16 residues long. Germline V lookup: CDR1 SGHTA, CDR2 FQGNSA. Trimming at V came to 8 bases and at J to 2 bases, leaving 11 bases not matched to a gene. The DNA of the CDR3 is TGTGCCAGCCCTGAAAGGGGACAGGGGGATCCCTACGAGCAGTACTTC. It translates to CASPERGQGDPYEQYF. The complete variable domain, with remaining parts taken from reference TRBV7-2 and TRBJ2-7, reads GAGVSQSPSNKVTEKGKDVELRCDPISGHTALYWYRQSLGQGLEFLIYFQGNSAPDKSGLPSDRFSAERTGGSVSTLTIQRTQQEDSAVYLCASPERGQGDPYEQYFGPGTRLTVT.

This clonotype has ten or more counts. This sequence joins TRBV28 and TRBJ2-3; TRBD2 matches 11 bases. CDR3 length: 15 amino acids. Per the germline V gene, CDR1 is MDHEN and CDR2 is SYDVKM. V trimming: 3 bases; J trimming: 5 bases; junction bases outside the gene matches: 4. CDR3 region: CASSFTSGGRDTQYF. The DNA for the CDR3 is TGTGCCAGCAGTTTTACTAGCGGGGGCCGAGATACGCAGTATTTT.

This clonotype was counted a few times. This rearrangement joins TRBV12-3 or TRBV12-4 to TRBJ2-2; 9 nucleotides line up with TRBD1. The V segment lost 6 bases and the J segment 2 bases; nucleotides outside the gene matches: 7. The CDR3 is 16 amino acids. The CDR3 bases are TGTGCCAGCAGACGGAGACAGGGGGATAACACCGGGGAGCTGTTTTTT. It translates to CASRRRQGDNTGELFF.

This clonotype was recorded many times. This sequence joins TRBV4-3 and TRBJ2-6, with a possible D match to TRBD2 (5 bases). The V gene lost 0 bases and the J gene lost 0 bases, with 9 bases spanning the gap. Germline V gene lookup returns CDR1 LGHNA and CDR2 YSLEER. This CDR3 has 17 residues. The DNA of the CDR3 is TGCGCCAGCAGCCAAGAGGCCGGGATCTCTGGGGCCAACGTCCTGACTTTC. It yields the protein CASSQEAGISGANVLTF.

This clonotype was seen repeatedly, ten times or more. The rearrangement joins TRBV7-7 to TRBJ2-2; 8 positions agree with TRBD1. Germline CDR1 reads SSHAT; CDR2 reads FNYEAQ (reference sequence). CDR3 length: 17 residues. Germline trimming cut 1 base from V and 7 bases from J; bases unmatched to any gene: 11. CDR3 in amino acids: CASSLGRQGAYLGELFF. CDR3 in DNA: TGTGCCAGCAGCTTAGGTCGTCAGGGGGCTTATCTCGGGGAGCTGTTTTTT.

This rearrangement joins TRBV5-1 to TRBJ2-5; 8 nucleotides align to TRBD1. Germline-derived CDR1 and CDR2 are SGHRS and YFSETQ. With V trimmed by 4 bases and J by 2 bases, 10 bases remained unmatched. This CDR3 has 16 residues. The CDR3 loop reads CASSGGTGGYQETQYF. In nucleotides, the CDR3 is TGCGCCAGCAGCGGGGGCACAGGGGGTTATCAAGAGACCCAGTACTTC.

This clonotype was counted ten times or more. The chain employs TRBV5-1 and TRBJ2-3; TRBD2 might be the D (6 bases). Looked up from germline, CDR1 is SGHRS and CDR2 is YFSETQ. CDR3 length equals 15 residues. V was pared by 4 bases and J by 0 bases, with 12 bases between. For the CDR3, the DNA is TGCGCCAGCAGCGACGGGACTCCCAGCACAGATACGCAGTATTTT. This encodes CASSDGTPSTDTQYF.

The sample holds many counts of this clonotype. This rearrangement joins TRBV7-9 to TRBJ1-6, with D uncertain. The germline V and J ends were trimmed by 6 bases and 7 bases, with 7 bases remaining between them. The CDR3 extends over 12 amino acids. Germline V gene sequence: CDR1 SEHNR, CDR2 FQNEAQ (reference sequence). CDR3 in amino acids: CASSPSNSPLHF. For the CDR3, the DNA is TGTGCCAGCAGTCCCTCCAATTCACCCCTCCACTTT. Based on the CDR3 plus reference TRBV7-9 and TRBJ1-6, the full variable domain is DTGVSQNPRHKITKRGQNVTFRCDPISEHNRLYWYRQTLGQGPEFLTYFQNEAQLEKSRLLSDRFSAERPKGSFSTLEIQRTEQGDSAMYLCASSPSNSPLHFGNGTRLTVT.